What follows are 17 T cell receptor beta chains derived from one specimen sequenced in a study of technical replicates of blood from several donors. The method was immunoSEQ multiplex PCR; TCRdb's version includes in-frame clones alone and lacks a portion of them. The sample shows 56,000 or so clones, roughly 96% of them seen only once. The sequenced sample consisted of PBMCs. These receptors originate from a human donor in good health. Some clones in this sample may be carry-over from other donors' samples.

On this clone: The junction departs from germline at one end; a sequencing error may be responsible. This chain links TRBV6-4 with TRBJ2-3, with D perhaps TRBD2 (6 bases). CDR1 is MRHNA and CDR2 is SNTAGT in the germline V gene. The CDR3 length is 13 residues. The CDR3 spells CASSITSTDTQYF. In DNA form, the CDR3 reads TGTGCCAGCAGCATTACTAGCACGGATACGCAGTATTTT.

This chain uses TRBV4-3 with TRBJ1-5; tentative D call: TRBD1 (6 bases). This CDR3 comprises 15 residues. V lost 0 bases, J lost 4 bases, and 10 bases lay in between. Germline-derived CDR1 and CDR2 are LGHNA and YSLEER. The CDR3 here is CASSQELGANQPQHF. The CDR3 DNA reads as TGCGCCAGCAGCCAAGAACTGGGGGCAAATCAGCCCCAGCATTTT.

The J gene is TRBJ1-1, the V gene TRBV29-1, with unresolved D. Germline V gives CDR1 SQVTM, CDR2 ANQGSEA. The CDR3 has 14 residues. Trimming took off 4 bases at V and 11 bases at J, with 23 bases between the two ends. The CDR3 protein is CSVVKDSPTGRAFF. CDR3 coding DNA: TGCAGCGTTGTAAAAGATAGTCCGACTGGGAGGGCTTTCTTT.

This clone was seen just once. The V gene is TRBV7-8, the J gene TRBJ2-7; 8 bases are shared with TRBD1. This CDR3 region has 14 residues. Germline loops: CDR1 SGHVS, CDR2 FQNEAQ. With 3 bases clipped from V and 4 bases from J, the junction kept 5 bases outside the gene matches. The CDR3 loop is CASSFPGGEYEQYF. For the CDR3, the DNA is TGTGCCAGCAGCTTCCCAGGGGGCGAATACGAGCAGTACTTC.

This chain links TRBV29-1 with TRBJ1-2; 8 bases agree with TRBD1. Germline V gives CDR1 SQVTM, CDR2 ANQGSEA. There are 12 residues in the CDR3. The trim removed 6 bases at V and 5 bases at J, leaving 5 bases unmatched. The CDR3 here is CSVPDRGYGYTF. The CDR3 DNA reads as TGCAGCGTACCCGACAGGGGTTATGGCTACACCTTC. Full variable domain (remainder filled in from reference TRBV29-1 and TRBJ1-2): SAVISQKPSRDICQRGTSLTIQCQVDSQVTMMFWYRQQPGQSLTLIATANQGSEATYESGFVIDKFPISRPNLTFSTLTVSNMSPEDSSIYLCSVPDRGYGYTFGSGTRLTVV.

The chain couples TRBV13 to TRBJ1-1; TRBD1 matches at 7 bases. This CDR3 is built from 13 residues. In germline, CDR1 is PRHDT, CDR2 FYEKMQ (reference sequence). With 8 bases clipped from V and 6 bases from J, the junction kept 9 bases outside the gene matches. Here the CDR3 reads CASEGDRSSEAFF. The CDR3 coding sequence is TGTGCCAGCGAGGGGGACAGAAGCTCTGAAGCTTTCTTT.

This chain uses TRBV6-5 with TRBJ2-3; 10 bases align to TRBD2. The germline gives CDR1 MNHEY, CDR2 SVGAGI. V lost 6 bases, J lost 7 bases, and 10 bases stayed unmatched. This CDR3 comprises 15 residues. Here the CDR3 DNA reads TGTGCCAGCAGCTCTAGCGGGGGTGGGTCGTATACGCAGTATTTT. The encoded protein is CASSSSGGGSYTQYF.

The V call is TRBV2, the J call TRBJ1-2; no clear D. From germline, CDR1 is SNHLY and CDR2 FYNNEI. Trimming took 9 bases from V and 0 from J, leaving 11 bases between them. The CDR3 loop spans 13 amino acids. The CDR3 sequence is CASHTVANYGYTF. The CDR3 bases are TGTGCCAGTCATACCGTAGCTAACTATGGCTACACCTTC.

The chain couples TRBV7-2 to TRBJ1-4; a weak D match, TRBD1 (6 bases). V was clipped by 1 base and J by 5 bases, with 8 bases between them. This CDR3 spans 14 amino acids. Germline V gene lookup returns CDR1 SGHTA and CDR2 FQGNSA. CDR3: CASSLGQGNEKLFF. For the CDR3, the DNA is TGTGCCAGCAGCTTAGGGCAGGGGAATGAAAAACTGTTTTTT. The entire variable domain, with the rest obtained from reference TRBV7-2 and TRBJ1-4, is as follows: GAGVSQSPSNKVTEKGKDVELRCDPISGHTALYWYRQSLGQGLEFLIYFQGNSAPDKSGLPSDRFSAERTGGSVSTLTIQRTQQEDSAVYLCASSLGQGNEKLFFGSGTQLSVL.

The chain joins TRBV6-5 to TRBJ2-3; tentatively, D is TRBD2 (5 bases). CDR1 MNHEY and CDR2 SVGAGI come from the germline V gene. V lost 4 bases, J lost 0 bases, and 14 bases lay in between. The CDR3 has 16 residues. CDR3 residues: CASSSGTGISTDTQYF. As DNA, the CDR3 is TGTGCCAGCAGTTCGGGCACGGGAATTAGCACAGATACGCAGTATTTT.

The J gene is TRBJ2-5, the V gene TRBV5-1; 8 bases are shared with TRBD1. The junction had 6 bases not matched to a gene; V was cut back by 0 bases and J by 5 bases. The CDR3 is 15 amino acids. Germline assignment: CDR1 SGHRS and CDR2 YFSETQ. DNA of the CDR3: TGCGCCAGCAGCTTGGGACAGGGGTTTGGCGAGACCCAGTACTTC. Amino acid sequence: CASSLGQGFGETQYF.

Here the CDR3 DNA reads TGTGCCTGGAGTGTACTCTCGGGACAGGGAGAAAAACTGTTTTTT. Residues: CAWSVLSGQGEKLFF. This chain connects TRBV30 to TRBJ1-4, with 9 bases lining up with TRBD1. The V and J ends lost 0 bases and 8 bases, in that order; junction bases with no gene match: 7. The CDR3 has 15 residues. Germline CDR1 is GTSNPN and CDR2 is SVGIG (reference sequence).

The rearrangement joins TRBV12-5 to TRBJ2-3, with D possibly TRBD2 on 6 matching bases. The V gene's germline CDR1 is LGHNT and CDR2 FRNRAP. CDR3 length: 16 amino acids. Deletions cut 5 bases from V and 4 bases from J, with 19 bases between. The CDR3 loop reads CASGPLGGWGSDTQYF. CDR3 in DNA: TGTGCTAGTGGTCCCCTCGGGGGATGGGGGTCAGATACGCAGTATTTT.

As DNA, the CDR3 is TGCGCCAGCAGCCAAGAGCCGTTGCAGGGGGCATTTAGCACTGAAGCTTTCTTT. Amino acid sequence: CASSQEPLQGAFSTEAFF. V gene TRBV4-3 combines with J gene TRBJ1-1; TRBD1 matches 8 bases. Unmatched junction bases numbered 13, after V lost 0 bases and J lost 4 bases. Germline CDR1 is LGHNA and CDR2 is YSLEER. The CDR3 contains 18 residues.

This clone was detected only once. The CDR3 reads CASSLGRVGTEAFF. For the CDR3, the DNA is TGCGCCAGCAGCCTCGGCAGGGTGGGAACTGAAGCTTTCTTT. V gene TRBV4-1 combines with J gene TRBJ1-1; D might be TRBD1 (5 bases). V lost 4 bases, J lost 5 bases, and 14 bases lay in between. There are 14 residues in the CDR3. CDR1 is MGHRA and CDR2 is YSYEKL in the germline V gene.

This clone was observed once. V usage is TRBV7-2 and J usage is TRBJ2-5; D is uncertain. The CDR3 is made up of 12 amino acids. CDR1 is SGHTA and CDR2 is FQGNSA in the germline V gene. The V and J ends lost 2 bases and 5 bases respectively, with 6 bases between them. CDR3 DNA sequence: TGTGCCAGCAGCTTAAGCAGGGAGACCCAGTACTTC. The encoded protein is CASSLSRETQYF.

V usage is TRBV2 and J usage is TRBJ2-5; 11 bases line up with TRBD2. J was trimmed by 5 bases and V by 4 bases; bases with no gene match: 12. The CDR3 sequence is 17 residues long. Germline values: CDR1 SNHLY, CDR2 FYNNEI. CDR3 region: CASSGGLAVIDGETQYF. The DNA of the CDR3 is TGTGCCAGCAGTGGGGGACTAGCGGTGATTGATGGGGAGACCCAGTACTTC.